The rows below give T cell receptor beta chains drawn from one sample of a study of persistence of HIV-infected CD4 T cells. Method: immunoSEQ multiplex PCR; TCRdb's copy keeps in-frame clones and lacks some. The sample has roughly 32,000 clones, roughly four fifths seen once. Their antigens are not known. This material consisted of CD4+ T cells sorted from PBMCs after roughly 18-hour stimulation, taken from a patient who received antiretroviral therapy. All receptors come from an adult man with HIV who was CMV-seropositive. The CDR3 runs from the conserved cysteine through the conserved F or W. Fields, in order: J gene, V gene, D gene, CDR3 length, clone size, CDR3 protein, CDR3 DNA. The D gene is left open where the match is weak. Clone size appears in some rows only: once, few, many, or a class for an expanded clone.

j_call: TRBJ2-4; v_call: TRBV6-5; d_call: -; cdr3_length: 15; clone_size: -; cdr3_aa: CASTPQLLAKNIQYF; cdr3_nt: TGTGCCAGCACCCCCCAGCTACTAGCCAAAAACATTCAGTACTTC
j_call: TRBJ1-1; v_call: TRBV29-1; d_call: TRBD1; cdr3_length: 14; clone_size: -; cdr3_aa: CSVEGTGKNTEAFF; cdr3_nt: TGCAGCGTTGAGGGGACAGGTAAGAACACTGAAGCTTTCTTT
j_call: TRBJ1-5; v_call: TRBV7-9; d_call: -; cdr3_length: 14; clone_size: -; cdr3_aa: CASSLGGNNQPQHF; cdr3_nt: TGTGCCAGCAGCTTAGGTGGGAACAATCAGCCCCAGCATTTT
j_call: TRBJ1-1; v_call: TRBV7-2; d_call: -; cdr3_length: 18; clone_size: -; cdr3_aa: CASSPLDGGHPGNTEAFF; cdr3_nt: TGTGCCAGCAGCCCTTTGGATGGGGGGCACCCCGGGAACACTGAAGCTTTCTTT
j_call: TRBJ1-1; v_call: TRBV13; d_call: TRBD1; cdr3_length: 14; clone_size: once; cdr3_aa: CASSPLGGPTEAFF; cdr3_nt: TGTGCCAGCAGCCCATTAGGGGGCCCCACTGAAGCTTTCTTT
j_call: TRBJ2-3; v_call: TRBV29-1; d_call: -; cdr3_length: 13; clone_size: -; cdr3_aa: CSVGRGRTDTQYF; cdr3_nt: TGCAGCGTTGGGCGGGGGCGCACAGATACGCAGTATTTT
j_call: TRBJ2-2; v_call: TRBV3-1/TRBV3-2; d_call: TRBD2; cdr3_length: 15; clone_size: -; cdr3_aa: CASSSLAGGPGELFF; cdr3_nt: TGTGCCAGCAGCTCACTAGCGGGGGGGCCCGGGGAGCTGTTTTTT
j_call: TRBJ1-5; v_call: TRBV19; d_call: -; cdr3_length: 14; clone_size: -; cdr3_aa: CASSINRRNQPQHF; cdr3_nt: TGTGCCAGTAGTATTAACCGAAGAAATCAGCCCCAGCATTTT
j_call: TRBJ2-6; v_call: TRBV6-5; d_call: -; cdr3_length: 15; clone_size: -; cdr3_aa: CASRLMVSGANVLTF; cdr3_nt: TGTGCCAGCCGCTTGATGGTCTCTGGGGCCAACGTCCTGACTTTC
j_call: TRBJ2-5; v_call: TRBV19; d_call: -; cdr3_length: 13; clone_size: -; cdr3_aa: CASRGGRGETQYF; cdr3_nt: TGTGCCAGTAGGGGGGGAAGAGGAGAGACCCAGTACTTC
j_call: TRBJ1-4; v_call: TRBV30; d_call: -; cdr3_length: 13; clone_size: -; cdr3_aa: CAWSGRTNEKLFF; cdr3_nt: TGTGCCTGGAGTGGCAGGACTAATGAAAAACTGTTTTTT
j_call: TRBJ2-3; v_call: TRBV7-6; d_call: -; cdr3_length: 15; clone_size: -; cdr3_aa: CASSRARSSTDTQYF; cdr3_nt: TGTGCCAGCAGCCGGGCTAGGTCTAGCACAGATACGCAGTATTTT
j_call: TRBJ1-2; v_call: TRBV28; d_call: -; cdr3_length: 12; clone_size: -; cdr3_aa: CASSPGPYGYTF; cdr3_nt: TGTGCCAGCAGTCCAGGCCCCTATGGCTACACCTTC
j_call: TRBJ2-1; v_call: TRBV6-5; d_call: -; cdr3_length: 14; clone_size: -; cdr3_aa: CASSYMGSYNEQFF; cdr3_nt: TGTGCCAGCAGTTACATGGGCTCCTACAATGAGCAGTTCTTC
j_call: TRBJ2-3; v_call: TRBV3-1/TRBV3-2; d_call: -; cdr3_length: 14; clone_size: -; cdr3_aa: CASSLGGAADTQYF; cdr3_nt: TGTGCCAGCAGTCTTGGGGGGGCCGCAGATACGCAGTATTTT
j_call: TRBJ2-3; v_call: TRBV11-3; d_call: -; cdr3_length: 14; clone_size: -; cdr3_aa: CASSPKAATDTQYF; cdr3_nt: TGTGCCAGCAGCCCCAAGGCGGCAACAGATACGCAGTATTTT
j_call: TRBJ2-7; v_call: TRBV3-1/TRBV3-2; d_call: -; cdr3_length: 13; clone_size: -; cdr3_aa: CASSQQGPYEQYF; cdr3_nt: TGTGCCAGCAGCCAACAGGGGCCCTACGAGCAGTACTTC
j_call: TRBJ1-2; v_call: TRBV5-1; d_call: TRBD1; cdr3_length: 14; clone_size: -; cdr3_aa: CASSLVRQGGGYTF; cdr3_nt: TGCGCCAGCAGCTTGGTGCGACAGGGAGGTGGCTACACCTTC
j_call: TRBJ2-1; v_call: TRBV27; d_call: -; cdr3_length: 12; clone_size: -; cdr3_aa: CASGSTKAPPVF; cdr3_nt: TGTGCCAGCGGCTCAACTAAGGCCCCTCCGGTCTTC
j_call: TRBJ2-5; v_call: TRBV29-1; d_call: -; cdr3_length: 14; clone_size: -; cdr3_aa: CSVVRTYRQETQYF; cdr3_nt: TGCAGCGTTGTGAGGACATATCGCCAAGAGACCCAGTACTTC
j_call: TRBJ1-1; v_call: TRBV18; d_call: -; cdr3_length: 14; clone_size: -; cdr3_aa: CASSPGIMNTEAFF; cdr3_nt: TGTGCCAGCTCACCAGGGATAATGAACACTGAAGCTTTCTTT
j_call: TRBJ1-3; v_call: TRBV7-2; d_call: TRBD1; cdr3_length: 17; clone_size: -; cdr3_aa: CASSSTGTGGAGNTIYF; cdr3_nt: TGTGCCAGCAGCTCGACCGGGACAGGGGGTGCCGGAAACACCATATATTTT
j_call: TRBJ1-4; v_call: TRBV12-3/TRBV12-4; d_call: TRBD1; cdr3_length: 12; clone_size: -; cdr3_aa: CASGQGPEKLFF; cdr3_nt: TGTGCCAGCGGACAGGGACCTGAAAAACTGTTTTTT
j_call: TRBJ2-7; v_call: TRBV7-2; d_call: -; cdr3_length: 15; clone_size: -; cdr3_aa: CASSYDRAATYEQYF; cdr3_nt: TGTGCCAGCAGCTACGATCGGGCAGCGACCTACGAGCAGTACTTC
j_call: TRBJ1-2; v_call: TRBV29-1; d_call: -; cdr3_length: 11; clone_size: -; cdr3_aa: CSASGNSGYTF; cdr3_nt: TGCAGCGCTTCCGGCAATAGCGGCTACACCTTC
j_call: TRBJ1-5; v_call: TRBV25-1; d_call: -; cdr3_length: 15; clone_size: few; cdr3_aa: CASSDYRGGNQPQHF; cdr3_nt: TGTGCCAGCAGTGATTACCGAGGAGGCAATCAGCCCCAGCATTTT
j_call: TRBJ1-1; v_call: TRBV2; d_call: -; cdr3_length: 15; clone_size: -; cdr3_aa: CASSEIQGWYTEAFF; cdr3_nt: TGTGCCAGCAGTGAGATCCAGGGGTGGTACACTGAAGCTTTCTTT
j_call: TRBJ1-1; v_call: TRBV18; d_call: -; cdr3_length: 15; clone_size: -; cdr3_aa: CASSPIPIGNTEAFF; cdr3_nt: TGTGCCAGCTCACCGATCCCTATCGGGAACACTGAAGCTTTCTTT
j_call: TRBJ1-1; v_call: TRBV6-6; d_call: TRBD1; cdr3_length: 13; clone_size: -; cdr3_aa: CASSYAGQGEAFF; cdr3_nt: TGTGCCAGCAGTTACGCGGGACAGGGGGAAGCTTTCTTT
j_call: TRBJ1-2; v_call: TRBV21-1; d_call: -; cdr3_length: 16; clone_size: -; cdr3_aa: CASSKVVRTGCHGYTF; cdr3_nt: TGTGCCAGCAGCAAAGTCGTCAGGACAGGGTGTCATGGCTACACCTTC
j_call: TRBJ1-5; v_call: TRBV29-1; d_call: TRBD1; cdr3_length: 14; clone_size: -; cdr3_aa: CSVAQGGSNQPQHF; cdr3_nt: TGCAGCGTTGCACAGGGGGGTAGCAATCAGCCCCAGCATTTT
j_call: TRBJ2-5; v_call: TRBV13; d_call: -; cdr3_length: 17; clone_size: -; cdr3_aa: CASSPPRGESKEMAQYF; cdr3_nt: TGTGCCAGCAGCCCGCCACGCGGGGAATCGAAAGAGATGGCCCAGTACTTC
j_call: TRBJ1-2; v_call: TRBV28; d_call: -; cdr3_length: 14; clone_size: -; cdr3_aa: CASSKGEATYGYTF; cdr3_nt: TGTGCCAGCAGCAAGGGGGAGGCAACCTATGGCTACACCTTC
j_call: TRBJ1-2; v_call: TRBV29-1; d_call: -; cdr3_length: 15; clone_size: few; cdr3_aa: CSVDRGDVSNYGYTF; cdr3_nt: TGCAGCGTTGATCGGGGCGACGTCTCCAACTATGGCTACACCTTC
j_call: TRBJ1-4; v_call: TRBV19; d_call: TRBD1; cdr3_length: 17; clone_size: -; cdr3_aa: CASSYGQGSTTNEKLFF; cdr3_nt: TGTGCCAGTAGTTACGGACAGGGAAGTACAACTAATGAAAAACTGTTTTTT
j_call: TRBJ2-1; v_call: TRBV25-1; d_call: -; cdr3_length: 15; clone_size: -; cdr3_aa: CATTLDSRALNEQFF; cdr3_nt: TGTGCCACCACCCTGGACTCCCGAGCCCTCAATGAGCAGTTCTTC
j_call: TRBJ1-3; v_call: TRBV3-1/TRBV3-2; d_call: -; cdr3_length: 17; clone_size: -; cdr3_aa: CASSQAGHGGPGNTIYF; cdr3_nt: TGTGCCAGCAGCCAGGCAGGACACGGGGGGCCTGGAAACACCATATATTTT
j_call: TRBJ1-2; v_call: TRBV7-8; d_call: -; cdr3_length: 15; clone_size: once; cdr3_aa: CASSLAAGFNYGYTF; cdr3_nt: TGTGCCAGCAGCTTAGCGGCAGGGTTTAACTATGGCTACACCTTC
j_call: TRBJ2-2; v_call: TRBV24-1; d_call: TRBD1; cdr3_length: 16; clone_size: -; cdr3_aa: CATSGTGTVNTGELFF; cdr3_nt: TGTGCCACCAGTGGTACCGGGACAGTGAATACCGGGGAGCTGTTTTTT
j_call: TRBJ1-3; v_call: TRBV6-7; d_call: TRBD1; cdr3_length: 13; clone_size: -; cdr3_aa: CASSDRGGNTIYF; cdr3_nt: TGTGCCAGCAGTGACAGGGGGGGAAACACCATATATTTT
j_call: TRBJ2-5; v_call: TRBV4-2; d_call: -; cdr3_length: 15; clone_size: -; cdr3_aa: CASSLTSTPGETQYF; cdr3_nt: TGTGCCAGCAGCCTAACTAGCACCCCCGGAGAGACCCAGTACTTC
j_call: TRBJ2-5; v_call: TRBV6-5; d_call: -; cdr3_length: 12; clone_size: -; cdr3_aa: CASSSGQETQYF; cdr3_nt: TGTGCCAGCAGTTCAGGGCAAGAGACCCAGTACTTC
j_call: TRBJ2-4; v_call: TRBV7-2; d_call: -; cdr3_length: 17; clone_size: -; cdr3_aa: CASSPRFGGPVGNIQYF; cdr3_nt: TGTGCCAGCAGCCCCCGCTTCGGGGGACCGGTAGGAAACATTCAGTACTTC
j_call: TRBJ2-2; v_call: TRBV18; d_call: TRBD2; cdr3_length: 15; clone_size: -; cdr3_aa: CASHTGTSGTGELFF; cdr3_nt: TGTGCCAGCCATACCGGGACTAGCGGCACCGGGGAGCTGTTTTTT
j_call: TRBJ1-1; v_call: TRBV29-1; d_call: -; cdr3_length: 11; clone_size: -; cdr3_aa: CSTWDFTEAFF; cdr3_nt: TGCAGCACCTGGGACTTTACTGAAGCTTTCTTT
j_call: TRBJ1-1; v_call: TRBV6-5; d_call: -; cdr3_length: 14; clone_size: -; cdr3_aa: CASSNLKIGTEAFF; cdr3_nt: TGTGCCAGCAGTAACCTTAAGATCGGGACTGAAGCTTTCTTT
j_call: TRBJ2-1; v_call: TRBV4-3; d_call: TRBD2; cdr3_length: 15; clone_size: once; cdr3_aa: CASSHQSGGAYEQFF; cdr3_nt: TGCGCCAGCAGCCACCAGAGCGGGGGGGCCTATGAGCAGTTCTTC
j_call: TRBJ2-7; v_call: TRBV7-6; d_call: -; cdr3_length: 14; clone_size: -; cdr3_aa: CASSLARYGGEQYF; cdr3_nt: TGTGCCAGCAGCTTAGCGAGATACGGGGGCGAGCAGTACTTC